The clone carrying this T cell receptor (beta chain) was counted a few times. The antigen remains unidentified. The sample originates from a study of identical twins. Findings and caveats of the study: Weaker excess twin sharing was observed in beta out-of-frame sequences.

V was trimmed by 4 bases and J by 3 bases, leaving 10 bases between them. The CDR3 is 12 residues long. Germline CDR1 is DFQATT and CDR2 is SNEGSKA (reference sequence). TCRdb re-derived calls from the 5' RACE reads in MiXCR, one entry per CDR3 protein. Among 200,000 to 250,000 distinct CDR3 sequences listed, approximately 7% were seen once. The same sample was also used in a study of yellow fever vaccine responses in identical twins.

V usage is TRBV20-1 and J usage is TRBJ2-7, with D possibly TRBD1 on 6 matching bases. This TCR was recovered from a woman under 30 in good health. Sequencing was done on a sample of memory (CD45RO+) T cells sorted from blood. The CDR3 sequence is CSATGQLYEQYF. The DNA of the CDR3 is TGCAGTGCTACGGGACAACTCTACGAGCAGTACTTC.